This T cell receptor (beta chain) comes out of a study of tumor-infiltrating lymphocytes in primary liver carcinoma. It was from around 18-30 mg of unsorted bulk tissue that RNA and DNA were co-extracted. The CDR3 totals 15 residues. Trimming left V 6 bases short and J 0 bases short, with 12 bases between. Germline CDR1 is MDHEN and CDR2 is SYDVKM. In its sample, this clonotype was seen many times. Synthesis of TCR beta cDNA was carried out from approximately 0.55 ug total RNA with a constant-region primer. Library construction for TCR beta comprised three nested multiplex PCR rounds performed with slightly modified ARM-PCR. The first two PCR rounds used TRBV1-TRBV30 primers with a Cbeta primer, 10 cycles each. One entry per CDR3 protein results from TCRdb running MiXCR on the multiplex PCR reads. This sample has roughly 53,000 distinct CDR3 sequences, with about 68% found just once.

The chain couples TRBV28 to TRBJ1-5; D not certain. This receptor was obtained from a middle-aged man with primary liver carcinoma and hepatitis B virus infection. Specimen: liver tumor tissue from sampling region 2. Subset: tumor region T2, inferior pole. The CDR3 reads CASRTFSHSNQPQHF. In DNA form, the CDR3 reads TGTGCCAGCAGAACTTTTTCCCATAGCAATCAGCCCCAGCATTTT. Full variable domain (outside the CDR3, taken from reference TRBV28 and TRBJ1-5): DVKVTQSSRYLVKRTGEKVFLECVQDMDHENMFWYRQDPGLGLRLIYFSYDVKMKEKGDIPEGYSVSREKKERFSLILESASTNQTSMYLCASRTFSHSNQPQHFGDGTRLSIL.